The rows below give T cell receptor beta chains drawn from one sample of a study of T cell responses to AZD1222 COVID-19 vaccine. Method: immunoSEQ multiplex PCR; TCRdb's copy keeps in-frame clones and lacks some. In the table there are some 85,000 clones, roughly nine tenths of which are singletons. The material was peripheral blood, obtained on day 0 of AZD1222 vaccination. These receptors were collected from an adult in good health. CDR3s include the opening cysteine and the closing phenylalanine or tryptophan. D genes are given only for firm matches. The listing skips clone size in some rows; elsewhere it reads once, few, many or a size class.

cdr3_aa cdr3_nt d_call j_call clone_size cdr3_length v_call
CASSPTGTVMNTEAFF TGCGCCAGCAGCCCCACCGGGACCGTCATGAACACTGAAGCTTTCTTT - TRBJ1-1 - 16 TRBV5-1
CASSYGQGIVETQYF TGTGCCAGCAGTTATGGTCAGGGGATTGTAGAGACCCAGTACTTC - TRBJ2-5 - 15 TRBV6-2/TRBV6-3
CAWTSDRDQPQHF TGTGCCTGGACCTCGGACAGGGATCAGCCCCAGCATTTT TRBD1 TRBJ1-5 - 13 TRBV30
CASSSRGRTNTGELFF TGTGCCAGCAGCTCCAGAGGGCGGACTAACACCGGGGAGCTGTTTTTT - TRBJ2-2 - 16 TRBV7-2
CASSLRETQYF TGTGCCAGCAGTCTTAGGGAGACCCAGTACTTC - TRBJ2-5 - 11 TRBV2
CASKGTVIQPQHF TGTGCCAGCAAGGGGACAGTGATTCAGCCCCAGCATTTT TRBD1 TRBJ1-5 - 13 TRBV2
CASSSDIRETQYF TGCGCCAGCAGCTCCGACATCAGGGAGACCCAGTACTTC - TRBJ2-5 once 13 TRBV5-1
CASSVGGTSSGNTIYF TGTGCCAGCAGCGTAGGGGGGACAAGCTCTGGAAACACCATATATTTT - TRBJ1-3 - 16 TRBV9
CASRPDGYTF TGTGCCAGCAGACCCGACGGCTACACCTTC - TRBJ1-2 - 10 TRBV25-1
CASSEGTVSYNEQFF TGTGCCAGCAGTGAAGGGACTGTTTCCTACAATGAGCAGTTCTTC - TRBJ2-1 - 15 TRBV6-1
CASSLGQNQPQHF TGTGCCAGCAGCTTAGGGCAAAATCAGCCCCAGCATTTT - TRBJ1-5 - 13 TRBV7-9
CASSLGLFYGYTF TGTGCCAGCAGTTTGGGTCTTTTTTATGGCTACACCTTC - TRBJ1-2 - 13 TRBV28
CASSRDRGDTIYF TGTGCCAGCTCCCGGGACAGAGGAGACACCATATATTTT TRBD1 TRBJ1-3 - 13 TRBV18
CASRQSSYNEQFF TGTGCCAGCAGACAGAGCTCCTACAATGAGCAGTTCTTC - TRBJ2-1 - 13 TRBV5-4
CASKGGAGVGELFF TGTGCCAGTAAAGGGGGCGCCGGTGTCGGGGAGCTGTTTTTT TRBD1 TRBJ2-2 - 14 TRBV2
CASSPRDSFSYEQYF TGTGCCAGCAGCCCCCGGGACAGTTTTTCCTACGAGCAGTACTTC TRBD1 TRBJ2-7 - 15 TRBV9
CASSLAAGGGEKLFF TGTGCCAGCAGCTTAGCGGCCGGGGGCGGGGAAAAACTGTTTTTT - TRBJ1-4 - 15 TRBV7-9
CASCSTGGGNQPQHF TGTGCCAGCTGTTCGACAGGGGGGGGCAATCAGCCCCAGCATTTT TRBD1 TRBJ1-5 - 15 TRBV28
CASSLDTAEDTQYF TGTGCCAGCAGCTTAGATACCGCGGAAGATACGCAGTATTTT - TRBJ2-3 - 14 TRBV7-9
CASSLDRADQPQHF TGTGCCAGCAGTTTGGACAGGGCGGATCAGCCCCAGCATTTT TRBD1 TRBJ1-5 - 14 TRBV28
CASSQEGWLAGKYTQYF TGTGCCAGCAGCCAAGAGGGTTGGCTAGCGGGAAAATATACGCAGTATTTT TRBD2 TRBJ2-3 - 17 TRBV3-1/TRBV3-2
CASSQDRAGTGSGEQFF TGTGCCAGCAGCCAAGATCGGGCCGGGACTGGGAGTGGGGAGCAGTTCTTC - TRBJ2-1 - 17 TRBV4-2
CASSVWDSPYEQYF TGTGCCAGCAGCGTCTGGGACAGCCCCTACGAGCAGTACTTC TRBD1 TRBJ2-7 - 14 TRBV9
CAISESDPRGYTF TGTGCCATCAGTGAGTCCGACCCTAGGGGCTACACCTTC - TRBJ1-2 - 13 TRBV10-3
CASSWTAANTGELFF TGTGCCAGCAGTTGGACAGCAGCGAACACCGGGGAGCTGTTTTTT - TRBJ2-2 - 15 TRBV28
CASSPGTGNTEAFF TGTGCCAGCAGCCCAGGGACAGGGAACACTGAAGCTTTCTTT TRBD1 TRBJ1-1 - 14 TRBV28
CASSEQGDYGYTF TGCGCCAGCAGTGAACAGGGAGACTATGGCTACACCTTC - TRBJ1-2 few 13 TRBV10-2
CASSQGGVGNEQFF TGCGCCAGCAGCCAAGGGGGGGTCGGGAATGAGCAGTTCTTC - TRBJ2-1 - 14 TRBV4-3
CASSAAESDHQPQHF TGTGCCAGCTCCGCAGCGGAATCCGATCATCAGCCCCAGCATTTT - TRBJ1-5 - 15 TRBV9
CASSLDPAGGGFF TGTGCCAGCAGCTTAGATCCAGCGGGAGGGGGGTTCTTC TRBD2 TRBJ2-1 - 13 TRBV7-9
CATKSGRIPTDTQYF TGTGCCACCAAAAGCGGGAGGATCCCCACAGATACGCAGTATTTT TRBD2 TRBJ2-3 - 15 TRBV19
CASRRGGTGEAFF TGTGCCAGCAGGAGGGGTGGTACAGGTGAAGCTTTCTTT - TRBJ1-1 - 13 TRBV25-1
CASSVVGPGRGDTQYF TGTGCCAGCAGCGTAGTTGGGCCAGGGAGGGGAGATACGCAGTATTTT TRBD2 TRBJ2-3 - 16 TRBV9
CSVTLTGLREKLFF TGCAGCGTGACCTTGACAGGGCTGCGAGAAAAACTGTTTTTT TRBD1 TRBJ1-4 - 14 TRBV29-1
CASGLGTGFGYTF TGTGCTAGTGGTTTGGGGACAGGATTTGGCTACACCTTC TRBD1 TRBJ1-2 - 13 TRBV12-5
CASSLGGGAKNIQYF TGTGCCAGCAGCCTAGGGGGGGGAGCCAAAAACATTCAGTACTTC - TRBJ2-4 - 15 TRBV28
CASTGTGGTEAFF TGCGCCAGCACCGGGACAGGGGGCACTGAAGCTTTCTTT TRBD1 TRBJ1-1 - 13 TRBV5-1
CASSFTGDGNTIYF TGTGCCAGCAGCTTTACAGGGGATGGAAACACCATATATTTT TRBD1 TRBJ1-3 - 14 TRBV5-5
CASISGAGVSGNTIYF TGTGCCAGCATCTCCGGCGCAGGGGTCTCTGGAAACACCATATATTTT - TRBJ1-3 few 16 TRBV28
CASRETGMNEQFF TGTGCCAGCAGGGAGACAGGGATGAATGAGCAGTTCTTC TRBD1 TRBJ2-1 - 13 TRBV2
CASRGPGNEQYF TGCGCCAGCAGGGGCCCAGGGAACGAGCAGTACTTC - TRBJ2-7 - 12 TRBV10-2
CASKERNNEQFF TGTGCCAGCAAGGAACGCAACAATGAGCAGTTCTTC - TRBJ2-1 - 12 TRBV12-3/TRBV12-4
CATSWTTGVNTEAFF TGTGCCACCAGCTGGACGACAGGGGTGAACACTGAAGCTTTCTTT TRBD1 TRBJ1-1 - 15 TRBV15
CASTLGVWNGYTF TGTGCCAGCACCCTAGGGGTTTGGAATGGCTACACCTTC - TRBJ1-2 once 13 TRBV6-5
CATHREPLSGANVLTF TGTGCCACCCACAGGGAGCCCTTATCTGGGGCCAACGTCCTGACTTTC - TRBJ2-6 - 16 TRBV10-3
CASRLPGQFNYGYTF TGTGCCAGTAGGCTTCCGGGACAGTTTAACTATGGCTACACCTTC TRBD1 TRBJ1-2 once 15 TRBV19
CASSIRGPAGGFYEQFF TGTGCCAGTAGTATTAGGGGGCCAGCGGGAGGTTTTTATGAGCAGTTCTTC TRBD2 TRBJ2-1 - 17 TRBV19
CASRLDHNTEAFF TGTGCCAGCCGCCTGGACCACAACACTGAAGCTTTCTTT - TRBJ1-1 - 13 TRBV2
CASSPRTGNTEAFF TGTGCCAGCAGCCCCCGGACAGGGAACACTGAAGCTTTCTTT TRBD1 TRBJ1-1 - 14 TRBV4-2
CSASRGDNYNEQFF TGCAGCGCCTCACGGGGGGACAACTACAATGAGCAGTTCTTC - TRBJ2-1 once 14 TRBV29-1
CASSWTEDNSPLHF TGTGCCAGCAGCTGGACAGAAGATAATTCACCCCTCCACTTT - TRBJ1-6 - 14 TRBV7-9
CASSYSRLGDYEQYF TGTGCCAGCAGTTACTCGAGACTTGGGGATTACGAGCAGTACTTC - TRBJ2-7 - 15 TRBV6-5
CASSLQLSGANVLTF TGTGCCAGCAGTTTACAGCTTTCTGGGGCCAACGTCCTGACTTTC - TRBJ2-6 - 15 TRBV27
CATSEGLEKYNEQFF TGTGCCACCAGTGAGGGACTAGAGAAATACAATGAGCAGTTCTTC TRBD2 TRBJ2-1 - 15 TRBV24-1
CASSLDWRGYGYTF TGTGCCAGCAGCTTAGACTGGCGGGGCTATGGCTACACCTTC - TRBJ1-2 - 14 TRBV7-2
CAWSNREKLFF TGTGCCTGGAGTAACAGGGAAAAACTGTTTTTT - TRBJ1-4 once 11 TRBV30